Sequencing of this T cell receptor beta chain was carried out in a study of patients and donors after allogeneic stem cell transplantation. This clonotype qualifies as medium-sized. TCRdb re-derived calls from the RT-PCR reads in MiXCR, one entry per CDR3 protein. The table records some 10,000 distinct CDR3 sequences, around 4.1% of them present only once. The sample was blood, either unsorted or a sorted T cell fraction (not recorded which). The origin of this receptor is a human donor who was either an allogeneic HSCT recipient or a stem cell or donor lymphocyte infusion donor (not recorded which). It is not recorded whose cells these are; they may come from a transplant donor.

CDR3 sequence: CATSDRETQYF. In DNA form, the CDR3 reads TGTGCCACCAGTGATAGGGAGACCCAGTACTTC. The V gene is TRBV24-1, the J gene TRBJ2-5; D is unresolved. The CDR3 has 11 amino acids. Germline CDR1 and CDR2: KGHDR and SFDVKD. The ends were cut back, 3 bases at V and 5 bases at J, with 3 bases in the middle.